The rows below give T cell receptor beta chains drawn from one sample of a study of blood T cell repertoires in COVID-19. The table came from immunoSEQ multiplex PCR; TCRdb's copy has only in-frame clones and leaves some out. The sample has tens of thousands of clones, roughly 86% seen once. The sequencing sample was made of peripheral blood. The receptors stem from a man in his fifties or sixties with active COVID-19. The CDR3 runs from the conserved cysteine through the conserved F or W. The D gene is left open where the match is weak. Size is omitted from some rows. Given values are once, few, many or a class for expanded clones.

cdr3_aa | cdr3_nt | clone_size | j_call | d_call | v_call
CASRTGGLGTDTQYF | TGTGCCAGCAGGACGGGGGGGCTTGGCACAGATACGCAGTATTTT | - | TRBJ2-3 | TRBD2 | TRBV6-5
CASSYRTGSGNTIYF | TGTGCCAGCAGTTACCGTACAGGCTCTGGAAACACCATATATTTT | - | TRBJ1-3 | - | TRBV6-6
CASSRDREYEQYF | TGTGCCAGCAGCCGCGACAGGGAATACGAGCAGTACTTC | - | TRBJ2-7 | TRBD1 | TRBV5-6
CASRFGGEQYF | TGTGCCAGCAGGTTCGGCGGGGAGCAGTACTTC | - | TRBJ2-7 | - | TRBV7-3
CASSSVPGQGRNSNQPQHF | TGTGCCAGCAGCTCGGTACCGGGACAGGGGAGGAATAGCAATCAGCCCCAGCATTTT | - | TRBJ1-5 | TRBD1 | TRBV7-9
CASSLVSGGYEQYF | TGTGCCAGCAGTTTGGTTAGCGGGGGTTACGAGCAGTACTTC | - | TRBJ2-7 | TRBD2 | TRBV27
CASSQAGTGVYEQYF | TGCGCCAGCAGCCAAGCAGGGACAGGGGTTTACGAGCAGTACTTC | once | TRBJ2-7 | TRBD1 | TRBV4-1
CASSFGLAGRNGELFF | TGTGCCAGCAGCTTCGGACTAGCGGGGAGGAACGGGGAGCTGTTTTTT | - | TRBJ2-2 | TRBD2 | TRBV5-4
CASSFGGADTQYF | TGTGCCAGCAGCTTCGGGGGGGCAGATACGCAGTATTTT | - | TRBJ2-3 | TRBD2 | TRBV7-3
CASSVKGPPSGNEQYF | TGTGCCAGCAGTGTCAAAGGGCCGCCTTCCGGGAACGAGCAGTACTTC | - | TRBJ2-7 | - | TRBV6-1
CATQWREGEKLFF | TGTGCCACCCAGTGGAGGGAGGGGGAAAAACTGTTTTTT | - | TRBJ1-4 | - | TRBV2
CASSRRGAYEQYF | TGTGCCAGCAGCCGCAGGGGCGCCTACGAGCAGTACTTC | - | TRBJ2-7 | - | TRBV11-2
CASSQVVETQYF | TGTGCCAGCAGCCAAGTCGTCGAGACCCAGTACTTC | - | TRBJ2-5 | - | TRBV14
CATKTGTSGYNEQFF | TGCGCCACTAAGACCGGGACTAGCGGTTACAATGAGCAGTTCTTC | - | TRBJ2-1 | TRBD2 | TRBV5-1
CASSQDYGRAVTGELFF | TGTGCCAGCAGCCAAGATTATGGGAGGGCCGTAACCGGGGAGCTGTTTTTT | - | TRBJ2-2 | TRBD2 | TRBV14
CASRSSGNEKLFF | TGTGCCAGTAGATCCTCCGGTAATGAAAAACTGTTTTTT | - | TRBJ1-4 | - | TRBV9
CATSELTTGELFF | TGTGCCACCAGTGAGCTGACTACCGGGGAGCTGTTTTTT | - | TRBJ2-2 | - | TRBV24-1
CASSIVRTSSNTGELFF | TGTGCCAGTAGTATAGTTCGGACTAGTTCGAACACCGGGGAGCTGTTTTTT | once | TRBJ2-2 | TRBD2 | TRBV19
CASSFLRLAELETQYF | TGTGCCAGCAGCTTTCTGAGACTAGCGGAATTAGAGACCCAGTACTTC | - | TRBJ2-5 | TRBD2 | TRBV3-1/TRBV3-2
CATVTGRAEKLFF | TGTGCCACCGTGACAGGCCGTGCTGAAAAACTGTTTTTT | - | TRBJ1-4 | - | TRBV6-5
CASRAQGPGYTF | TGTGCCAGCAGAGCCCAGGGGCCTGGCTACACCTTC | - | TRBJ1-2 | - | TRBV9
CASSVGLAGGGTGELFF | TGTGCCAGCAGCGTAGGACTAGCGGGGGGCGGGACCGGGGAGCTGTTTTTT | - | TRBJ2-2 | TRBD2 | TRBV9
CASSTRQGAQPQHF | TGTGCCAGCAGCACCAGACAGGGGGCTCAGCCCCAGCATTTT | once | TRBJ1-5 | TRBD1 | TRBV7-2
CASSLVTGEEAFF | TGTGCCAGCAGCTTGGTTACAGGGGAAGAAGCTTTCTTT | - | TRBJ1-1 | TRBD1 | TRBV5-4
CATWGGNTEAFF | TGTGCCACCTGGGGGGGGAACACTGAAGCTTTCTTT | - | TRBJ1-1 | - | TRBV18
CASEGGGMKNTGELFF | TGTGCCAGCGAGGGAGGGGGGATGAAGAACACCGGGGAGCTGTTTTTT | - | TRBJ2-2 | - | TRBV6-6
CASSPRQGAPQETQYF | TGTGCCAGCAGCCCCCGGCAGGGGGCCCCTCAAGAGACCCAGTACTTC | once | TRBJ2-5 | TRBD1 | TRBV11-1
CASSWRTSGGRSYNEQFF | TGTGCCAGCAGCTGGCGGACTAGCGGGGGCCGCTCCTACAATGAGCAGTTCTTC | - | TRBJ2-1 | TRBD2 | TRBV5-6
CASSRVSEVTDTQYF | TGCGCCAGCAGCCGGGTATCGGAGGTTACAGATACGCAGTATTTT | - | TRBJ2-3 | - | TRBV4-1
CASSFLDRVAGELFF | TGTGCCAGCAGTTTCTTGGACAGGGTGGCCGGGGAGCTGTTTTTT | - | TRBJ2-2 | TRBD1 | TRBV27
CSVEAHRGGFF | TGCAGCGTTGAAGCCCACAGGGGAGGTTTCTTT | - | TRBJ1-1 | TRBD1 | TRBV29-1
CASTSSTPGFF | TGTGCCAGCACCTCAAGCACCCCGGGGTTCTTC | - | TRBJ2-1 | - | TRBV7-9
CASSLSGGANNEQFF | TGTGCCAGCAGCCTAAGCGGGGGGGCCAACAATGAGCAGTTCTTC | once | TRBJ2-1 | TRBD2 | TRBV14
CASSWGQGETEAFF | TGTGCCAGCAGTTGGGGACAGGGAGAGACTGAAGCTTTCTTT | few | TRBJ1-1 | TRBD1 | TRBV2
CASSPRTGDNEKLFF | TGTGCCAGCAGCCCGAGGACAGGCGATAATGAAAAACTGTTTTTT | - | TRBJ1-4 | TRBD1 | TRBV4-2
CASSSTLRPFF | TGTGCCAGCAGCTCTACCCTGAGGCCTTTCTTT | - | TRBJ1-1 | - | TRBV11-2
CATSRRPGTVYGYTF | TGTGCCACCAGCAGAAGGCCCGGGACAGTCTATGGCTACACCTTC | - | TRBJ1-2 | TRBD1 | TRBV15
CASSFSGTNRETQYF | TGTGCCAGCAGCTTCTCCGGGACTAATAGGGAGACCCAGTACTTC | - | TRBJ2-5 | TRBD2 | TRBV5-4
CASSREGGDRHYNEQFF | TGTGCCAGCAGCCGAGAGGGAGGGGACCGTCACTACAATGAGCAGTTCTTC | - | TRBJ2-1 | TRBD2 | TRBV7-8
CASSQGQGANEKLFF | TGTGCCAGCAGCCAAGGACAGGGGGCTAATGAAAAACTGTTTTTT | - | TRBJ1-4 | TRBD1 | TRBV7-8
CAISLGISNYGYTF | TGTGCCATCAGCCTCGGGATCTCTAACTATGGCTACACCTTC | - | TRBJ1-2 | - | TRBV10-3
CAWSAGGAGPEAFF | TGTGCCTGGAGTGCAGGGGGCGCAGGGCCTGAAGCTTTCTTT | few | TRBJ1-1 | TRBD1 | TRBV30